These 21 T cell receptor beta chains were sequenced from one sample in a study of T-cell memory formation after mild COVID-19 (TCRdb year 2021). The library was made by 5' RACE. Sequencing used an Illumina NovaSeq 6000. Through fastp at Q25 and MiXCR, TCRdb rebuilt clones from the public reads, retaining in-frame beta chains. Entries that share a CDR3 protein sequence are merged under the most common genes and DNA. In this sample the table shows roughly 350,000 distinct CDR3 sequences, around 20% of which occur a single time. Around 13% of the sample rests with the top ten. Sequenced input: PBMCs or a T cell subset sorted from them (not recorded which). These receptors all come from an adult woman who had mild COVID-19 (a few samples of this study predate the infection). The sample titles of this study are shuffled in the database, so cell type and time point are left out; the donor was told from shared clones.

CDR3 bases: TGCGCCAGCAGTCGACAGGGGGCTCGAAACACCGGGGAGCTGTTTTTT. Residues: CASSRQGARNTGELFF. The genes are TRBV5-1 and TRBJ2-2; TRBD1 matches at 10 bases. Germline CDR1 and CDR2: SGHRS and YFSETQ. The CDR3 length is 16 residues. V shed 5 bases and J 2 bases; nucleotides not matched to a gene: 6.

This clonotype was observed a handful of times. The V call is TRBV6-5, the J call TRBJ1-2; 9 bases fit TRBD1. Germline CDR1 reads MNHEY; CDR2 reads SVGAGI. V was pared by 6 bases and J by 4 bases, with 9 bases of the junction left unmatched. The CDR3 length is 15 residues. CDR3 nucleotides: TGTGCCAGCAGAGCCGGACAGGGGATAATCTATGGCTACACCTTC. This codes for CASRAGQGIIYGYTF.

This clonotype was found a few times. V usage is TRBV7-9 and J usage is TRBJ2-7; 12 positions match TRBD2. The CDR3 has 15 residues. The germline gives CDR1 SEHNR, CDR2 FQNEAQ (reference sequence). V lost 0 bases and J lost 4; bases outside the gene matches: 1. The CDR3 region is CASSLAGLAGYEQYF. In DNA form, the CDR3 reads TGTGCCAGCAGCTTAGCCGGACTAGCGGGATACGAGCAGTACTTC.

The CDR3 sequence: CASSFTSGASSWNEQFF. CDR3 DNA: TGTGCCAGCAGTTTCACTAGCGGGGCCTCCTCTTGGAATGAGCAGTTCTTC. The gene calls are TRBV12-3 or TRBV12-4 and TRBJ2-1; 10 nucleotides align to TRBD2. V lost 3 bases and J lost 7; bases outside the gene matches: 12. The CDR3 is 17 amino acids.

The genes are TRBV12-3 or TRBV12-4 and TRBJ2-1, with 9 positions matching TRBD2. V shed 5 bases, J shed 2 bases, and the junction held 1 base outside the gene matches. CDR3 size: 14 residues. CDR3 loop: CASSQRGAYNEQFF. The CDR3 DNA follows: TGTGCCAGCAGTCAGCGGGGGGCCTACAATGAGCAGTTCTTC.

The chain uses TRBV12-3 or TRBV12-4 and TRBJ1-3; 10 bases line up with TRBD1. V trimming: 6 bases; J trimming: 6 bases; junction bases outside the gene matches: 5. This CDR3 contains 14 residues. CDR3 bases: TGTGCCAGCAGAGGAGACAGGGGGCCAAACACCATATATTTT. Encoded protein: CASRGDRGPNTIYF.

This chain connects TRBV10-3 to TRBJ1-2; D might be TRBD1 (6 bases). Trimming pared 6 bases from V and 4 bases from J, leaving 18 bases between. The CDR3 extends over 15 amino acids. Germline CDR1 and CDR2: ENHRY and SYGVKD. The CDR3 here is CAIRSDRTPLYGYTF. In DNA form, the CDR3 reads TGTGCCATCAGATCCGACAGGACTCCCCTCTATGGCTACACCTTC.

This clonotype showed up just a few times. The V and J genes are TRBV9 and TRBJ1-2; D gene ambiguous. The CDR3 consists of 14 residues. Germline CDR1 is SGDLS and CDR2 is YYNGEE. Deletions cut 1 base from V and 3 bases from J, with 10 bases between. CDR3 in amino acids: CASSVSGSDYGYTF. The CDR3 DNA sequence: TGTGCCAGCAGCGTATCCGGGTCGGACTATGGCTACACCTTC.

This clonotype has just a few counts. V usage is TRBV7-2 and J usage is TRBJ2-1; tentatively, D is TRBD2 (5 bases). V was clipped by 4 bases and J by 8 bases, with 12 bases between them. The CDR3 is 13 residues long. Germline assignment: CDR1 SGHTA and CDR2 FQGNSA. CDR3 DNA sequence: TGTGCCAGCAGCTCCGGGATTTCCCATGAGCAGTTCTTC. This gives the protein CASSSGISHEQFF.

This clonotype was observed many times. J is TRBJ1-2 and V is TRBV6-1, with TRBD1 matching 11 bases. V shed 6 bases, J shed 5 bases, and the junction held 2 bases outside the gene matches. CDR1 MNHNS and CDR2 SASEGT come from the germline V gene. This CDR3 has 13 amino acids. DNA for the CDR3: TGTGCCAGCAGGGACAGGGGGCCTTATGGCTACACCTTC. Residues: CASRDRGPYGYTF.

The chain recombines TRBV7-9 with TRBJ2-7; D call uncertain. Germline loops: CDR1 SEHNR, CDR2 FQNEAQ (reference sequence). CDR3 length: 12 residues. V was cut by 4 bases and J by 7 bases, with 11 bases left in between. The CDR3 coding sequence is TGTGCCAGCAGCTCGGCCCCCCGGGAGCAGTACTTC. Encoded protein: CASSSAPREQYF.

The chain recombines TRBV18 with TRBJ2-2; possibly TRBD1 for D (5 bases). V shed 3 bases and J shed 2 bases, with 10 bases lying between them. CDR1 is KGHSH and CDR2 is LQKENI in the germline V gene. The CDR3 extends over 15 amino acids. CDR3 nucleotides: TGTGCCAGCTCACCGGCCACAGGAAACACCGGGGAGCTGTTTTTT. This translates into CASSPATGNTGELFF. The complete variable domain, with remaining parts taken from reference TRBV18 and TRBJ2-2, reads NAGVMQNPRHLVRRRGQEARLRCSPMKGHSHVYWYRQLPEEGLKFMVYLQKENIIDESGMPKERFSAEFPKEGPSILRIQQVVRGDSAAYFCASSPATGNTGELFFGEGSRLTVL.

This clonotype turned up a few times. The chain recombines TRBV12-3 or TRBV12-4 with TRBJ1-1; maybe TRBD1 (6 bases). The ends were cut back, 5 bases at V and 4 bases at J, with 17 bases in the middle. The CDR3 has 15 amino acids. The CDR3 coding sequence is TGTGCCAGCAGTATCCACAGGGTGGGGAGCACTGAAGCTTTCTTT. Its translation: CASSIHRVGSTEAFF.

This clonotype has just a few counts. The gene calls are TRBV10-3 and TRBJ1-1; D ambiguous. This CDR3 is 14 amino acids long. The V gene's germline CDR1 is ENHRY and CDR2 SYGVKD. With 6 bases removed from V and 1 base from J, the gap between germline ends came to 12 bases. CDR3 amino acids: CAISSNGRNTEAFF. The CDR3 DNA is TGTGCCATCAGCTCGAACGGGCGGAACACTGAAGCTTTCTTT.

This clonotype came up a few times. The chain recombines TRBV3-1 with TRBJ2-7; TRBD2 might be the D (5 bases). The CDR3 is 13 residues long. Germline CDR1 LGHDT, CDR2 YNNKEL (reference sequence). The V gene lost 6 bases and the J gene lost 5 bases, with 14 bases spanning the gap. The CDR3 nucleotides are TGTGCCAGCAGACAACGGTTGGAGGACGAGCAGTACTTC. Translation gives CASRQRLEDEQYF.

The V call is TRBV5-4, the J call TRBJ1-2, with 8 bases identical to TRBD1. There are 13 residues in the CDR3. Germline V CDR1 and CDR2: SGHNT, YYREEE (reference sequence). V lost 3 bases, J lost 7 bases, and 5 bases stayed unmatched. The CDR3 reads CASSSGGAGGYTF. As DNA, the CDR3 is TGTGCCAGCAGCTCAGGGGGCGCGGGTGGCTACACCTTC.

The V call is TRBV13, the J call TRBJ2-7, with 8 bases lining up with TRBD1. The CDR3 runs to 14 residues. Germline V gene sequence: CDR1 PRHDT, CDR2 FYEKMQ (reference sequence). V was pared by 5 bases and J by 3 bases, with 6 bases of the junction left unmatched. This CDR3 is CASSHQGADYEQYF. CDR3 bases: TGTGCCAGCAGCCATCAGGGGGCCGACTACGAGCAGTACTTC.

The table lists this clonotype with many counts. V and J are TRBV5-4 and TRBJ2-3; 7 bases agree with TRBD2. Germline CDR1 reads SGHNT; CDR2 reads YYREEE (reference sequence). The trim removed 2 bases at V and 1 base at J, leaving 10 bases unmatched. This CDR3 comprises 17 residues. CDR3 sequence: CASSLAQLGGGTDTQYF. The CDR3 nucleotides read TGTGCCAGCAGCTTAGCCCAGCTGGGAGGGGGCACAGATACGCAGTATTTT.

The chain joins TRBV12-3 or TRBV12-4 to TRBJ1-3, with 7 bases identical to TRBD1. V lost 6 bases, J lost 4 bases, and 6 bases stayed unmatched. This CDR3 has 14 residues. The CDR3 nucleotides read TGTGCCAGCAGGGAGACAGGGAGCGGAAACACCATATATTTT. It codes for CASRETGSGNTIYF.

CDR3 residues: CASSFGQTTNEQYF. CDR3 in DNA: TGCGCCAGCAGCTTTGGACAGACAACGAACGAGCAGTACTTC. The chain has TRBV5-1 and TRBJ2-7; D may be TRBD1 (6 bases). The CDR3 is 14 residues long. Germline CDR1 is SGHRS and CDR2 is YFSETQ. Between the trimmed V and J ends, which lost 2 bases and 5 bases, there was a span of 14 bases. The variable domain in full, with the rest retrieved from reference TRBV5-1 and TRBJ2-7, is KAGVTQTPRYLIKTRGQQVTLSCSPISGHRSVSWYQQTPGQGLQFLFEYFSETQRNKGNFPGRFSGRQFSNSRSEMNVSTLELGDSALYLCASSFGQTTNEQYFGPGTRLTVT.

This clonotype turned up a few times. The J gene is TRBJ2-7, the V gene TRBV6-5, with 14 positions matching TRBD2. The CDR3 is 18 amino acids. Germline CDR1 MNHEY, CDR2 SVGAGI. Germline trimming cut 9 bases from V and 0 bases from J; bases unmatched to any gene: 13. This chain's CDR3 is CASRRTSGGSGSSYEQYF. CDR3 bases: TGTGCCAGTAGACGGACTAGCGGGGGGTCCGGAAGCTCCTACGAGCAGTACTTC.